Listed here are 11 T cell receptor beta chains from one sample, sequenced in a study of blood T cell repertoires in COVID-19. Method: immunoSEQ multiplex PCR; TCRdb's copy keeps in-frame clones and lacks some. The table shows 200,000 to 300,000 clones, with about 80% occurring only once. The sequencing sample was made of peripheral blood. Receptors were obtained from a woman older than 75 with acute or convalescent COVID-19.

The chain recombines TRBV6-5 with TRBJ1-1, with D unclear. The CDR3 totals 14 residues. Trimming pared 8 bases from V and 7 bases from J, leaving 20 bases between. In germline, CDR1 is MNHEY, CDR2 SVGAGI. CDR3 nucleotide sequence: TGTGCCAGCTTCAGCCTACGGGTTCGGGATGAAGCTTTCTTT. Residues: CASFSLRVRDEAFF.

Only a few counts were recorded for this clone. The chain links TRBV3-1 (or the pseudogene TRBV3-2) to TRBJ2-5; no clear D gene. Trimming removed 0 bases from V and 0 bases from J, with 8 bases in between. Germline loops: CDR1 LGHDT, CDR2 YNNKEL (reference sequence). The CDR3 extends over 15 amino acids. The CDR3 bases are TGTGCCAGCAGCCAAGAGCTGCGGTACCAAGAGACCCAGTACTTC. This sequence encodes CASSQELRYQETQYF.

The genes are TRBV7-2 and TRBJ2-1; no clear D. The V gene's germline CDR1 is SGHTA and CDR2 FQGNSA. The CDR3 totals 14 residues. V was cut by 1 base and J by 4 bases, with 8 bases left in between. The CDR3 protein is CASSLDPLYNEQFF. CDR3 bases: TGTGCCAGCAGCTTAGATCCCCTATACAATGAGCAGTTCTTC.

A single count supports this clone. The chain links TRBV5-4 to TRBJ2-1; D is possibly TRBD2 (5 bases). Germline V gene sequence: CDR1 SGHNT, CDR2 YYREEE (reference sequence). The CDR3 consists of 14 residues. V dropped 2 bases and J dropped 6 bases, with 12 bases sitting between them. The DNA of the CDR3 is TGTGCCAGCAGCTTTCCTGGGAGTCGCAATGAGCAGTTCTTC. This sequence encodes CASSFPGSRNEQFF.

The gene calls are TRBV12-5 and TRBJ2-2; TRBD1 aligns across 8 bases. The CDR3 length is 13 residues. V dropped 6 bases and J dropped 9; count of bases not matched to a gene: 6. Germline lookup yields CDR1 LGHNT and CDR2 FRNRAP. The CDR3 spells CASGLQGARELFF. The CDR3 nucleotides read TGTGCTAGTGGATTGCAGGGGGCTAGGGAGCTGTTTTTT.

V and J are TRBV2 and TRBJ1-2, with D perhaps matching TRBD1 (5 bases). The CDR3 has 14 amino acids. CDR1 and CDR2 from the germline V gene are SNHLY and FYNNEI. Trimming took off 2 bases at V and 4 bases at J, with 11 bases between the two ends. CDR3: CASSEIGQGYGYTF. As DNA, the CDR3 is TGTGCCAGCAGTGAAATTGGTCAGGGCTATGGCTACACCTTC.

This chain connects TRBV3-1 (or the pseudogene TRBV3-2) to TRBJ2-1; 10 bases are a match to TRBD2. V lost 0 bases, J lost 12 bases, and 8 bases stayed unmatched. Germline CDR1 LGHDT, CDR2 YNNKEL (reference sequence). This CDR3 contains 15 residues. This CDR3 is CASSQDGTSVVGQFF. In DNA, the CDR3 is TGTGCCAGCAGCCAAGATGGGACTAGCGTAGTAGGGCAGTTCTTC.

The chain carries TRBV7-9 and TRBJ2-3; 7 bases are shared with TRBD2. Trimming took 5 bases from V and 0 from J; bases not matched to a gene: 8. Germline assignment: CDR1 SEHNR and CDR2 FQNEAQ (reference sequence). This CDR3 spans 16 amino acids. The CDR3 loop is CASSTLPAGSTDTQYF. The CDR3, as DNA: TGTGCCAGCAGCACGCTACCAGCGGGAAGCACAGATACGCAGTATTTT.

This chain links TRBV2 with TRBJ1-2, with D maybe TRBD1 (5 bases). Germline lookup yields CDR1 SNHLY and CDR2 FYNNEI. The CDR3 length is 17 residues. The V gene lost 6 bases and the J gene lost 5 bases, with 25 bases spanning the gap. This CDR3 is CASSHPTRTPSLYGYTF. CDR3 DNA: TGTGCCAGCAGCCACCCGACGAGGACACCAAGCCTGTATGGCTACACCTTC.

This chain joins TRBV15 and TRBJ1-4, with 8 bases aligning to TRBD1. CDR1 LNHNV and CDR2 YYDKDF come from the germline V gene (reference sequence). The CDR3 is 15 residues long. V gave up 0 bases and J gave up 7 bases; unmatched junction bases: 4. The CDR3 region has the DNA TGTGCCACCAGCAGAGATCTGGGACAGGCTGAAAAACTGTTTTTT. Its translation: CATSRDLGQAEKLFF.

The chain carries TRBV6-4 and TRBJ1-2; 7 bases agree with TRBD1. In germline, CDR1 is MRHNA, CDR2 SNTAGT. J gave up 3 bases and V 6 bases, and 7 bases lay outside the gene matches. The CDR3 totals 14 residues. The DNA for the CDR3 is TGTGCCAGCAGCCCGGAACAGGGGCACTATGGCTACACCTTC. Translated: CASSPEQGHYGYTF.